A selection of T cell receptor beta chains follows, all from one sample in a study of CD8+CD57+ T cells in acquired aplastic anemia. TCRdb re-analysed the reads in MiXCR, keeping a single row per CDR3 protein. The sample contains about 190,000 distinct CDR3 sequences, roughly half of which appear only once. Sequences were obtained from sorted CD4+, CD8+, or CD8+CD57+ T cells (not recorded which) from PBMCs. These TCRs come from a human donor in good health, serving as a control. CDR3s include the opening cysteine and the closing phenylalanine or tryptophan. D genes are given only for firm matches. Some rows have no size entry. The others give once, few or many, or a class for an expanded clone.

.	TRBV19	many	TRBJ2-3	TGTGCCAGTAGTCCTCGGGCAGGGTCCGAGCCATATACGCAGTATTTT	CASSPRAGSEPYTQYF
.	TRBV12-3/TRBV12-4	many	TRBJ1-2	TGTGCCAGCAGTTTTGACTATGGCTACACCTTC	CASSFDYGYTF
.	TRBV7-6	.	TRBJ1-6	TGTGCCAGCAGCTTAAGAGGTCAGGCCCGTCCACCCCTCCACTTT	CASSLRGQARPPLHF
TRBD2	TRBV7-8	.	TRBJ2-7	TGTGCCAGCAGAAAACGACTAGCCTTCCACGAGCAGTACTTC	CASRKRLAFHEQYF
TRBD1	TRBV27	.	TRBJ2-5	TGTGCCAGCAGCCGAATTACAGGGGGCCAAGAGACCCAGTACTTC	CASSRITGGQETQYF
.	TRBV6-5	.	TRBJ2-7	TGTGCCAGCAGTTACGGAAGCGACCTATTGCAGTACTTC	CASSYGSDLLQYF
TRBD2	TRBV4-1	many	TRBJ2-3	TGCGCCAGCAGCCTTAGACAGGGAACGACTAGCGGCTCCTACACAGATACGCAGTATTTT	CASSLRQGTTSGSYTDTQYF
.	TRBV10-3	.	TRBJ1-1	TGTGCCATCGCCCCTCAGGGTTTGAACACTGAAGCTTTCTTT	CAIAPQGLNTEAFF
TRBD1	TRBV28	many	TRBJ2-7	TGTGCCAGCAGTCTAATCCCCCGACAGGGGACCTACGAGCAGTACTTC	CASSLIPRQGTYEQYF
.	TRBV12-1	many	TRBJ2-7	TGTGCCAGCAGGCCCGAGACAGGGGTCGAGCAGTACTTC	CASRPETGVEQYF
TRBD1	TRBV10-3	.	TRBJ2-1	TGTGCCATCAGTGGGCGGACAGGGAAGGGCTACAATGAGCAGTTCTTC	CAISGRTGKGYNEQFF
.	TRBV29-1	.	TRBJ2-1	TGCAGCGTTGAGGGCTTGAGCTCCTACAATGAGCAGTTCTTC	CSVEGLSSYNEQFF
TRBD1	TRBV2	.	TRBJ1-2	TGTGCCAGCAGTGGCGGGACAGGGGTATGGTATGGCTACACCTTC	CASSGGTGVWYGYTF
.	TRBV29-1	many	TRBJ2-2	TGCAGCTTCAGACACACCGGGGAGCTGTTTTTT	CSFRHTGELFF
TRBD1	TRBV5-1	.	TRBJ2-7	TGCGCCAGCAGCTTGTACACAGGGGGCGAGCAGTACTTC	CASSLYTGGEQYF
TRBD1	TRBV7-3	.	TRBJ2-5	TGTGCCAGCAGCCCGAAGGGGGCCCAGTGCTTC	CASSPKGAQCF
.	TRBV20-1	many	TRBJ1-5	TGCAGTGCTAGAGAGGCGATAAAGGGAGGCAATCAGCCCCAGCATTTT	CSAREAIKGGNQPQHF
TRBD1	TRBV29-1	.	TRBJ1-2	TGCAGCGTTGGGACAGGGTCCTATGGCTACACCTTC	CSVGTGSYGYTF
.	TRBV9	.	TRBJ1-3	TGTGCCAGCAGCGTAGGCTTGGGAAACACCATATATTTT	CASSVGLGNTIYF
TRBD1	TRBV5-1	.	TRBJ2-3	TGCGCCAGCAGCTCCCAGGGGGCGAGCACAGATACGCAGTATTTT	CASSSQGASTDTQYF
.	TRBV15	.	TRBJ2-3	TGTGCCACCAGCAGTTGGGGAGATACGCAGTATTTT	CATSSWGDTQYF
.	TRBV7-2	many	TRBJ1-2	TGTGCCAGCAGCTTAGGAGCACAGGGACGGGGCTACACCTTC	CASSLGAQGRGYTF
.	TRBV10-3	.	TRBJ1-5	TGTGCCATCGGCCGGGCATCTCAGCCCCAGCATTTT	CAIGRASQPQHF
.	TRBV19	.	TRBJ2-2	TGTGCCAGTAGTAGGTTGGGCGGGGAGCTGTTTTTT	CASSRLGGELFF
.	TRBV12-3/TRBV12-4	many	TRBJ2-5	TGTGCCAGCAGTTCTGGGGGGGGGCCCGGAGAGACCCAGTACTTC	CASSSGGGPGETQYF
.	TRBV25-1	.	TRBJ2-3	TGTGCCAGCAGTGATCGAAGGGGGGGAGCAGATACGTGGTATTTT	CASSDRRGGADTWYF
.	TRBV19	many	TRBJ1-1	TGTGCCAGTAGTCCCCACAGGGTAGGCACTGAAGCTTTCTTT	CASSPHRVGTEAFF